The clone carrying this TCR beta chain was observed a single time. The sample originates from a study of blood T cell repertoires in COVID-19. V lost 3 bases and J lost 6; bases outside the gene matches: 4. The CDR3 loop spans 14 amino acids. The germline CDR1 and CDR2 sequences are LGHDT and YNNKEL (reference sequence). In the original workflow: For nucleated cells, counts were estimated from reference gene primer amplification. Sequencing was performed with immunoSEQ multiplex PCR; in TCRdb, only in-frame clones are kept and a portion is missing. V and J calls and clone size come straight from that table; D and trimming were deduced from the DNA. The repertoire consists of about 200,000 clones, with about 88% occurring once and the leading ten covering around 17%.

Sequencing used peripheral blood. The chain has TRBV3-1 (or the pseudogene TRBV3-2) and TRBJ2-2, with 7 positions matching TRBD2. The TCR comes from a man aged 50-59 years with COVID-19, enrolled during active disease. CDR3 sequence reads: CASSHAGRAGELFF. The CDR3 region has the DNA TGTGCCAGCAGCCACGCAGGGAGGGCCGGGGAGCTGTTTTTT.